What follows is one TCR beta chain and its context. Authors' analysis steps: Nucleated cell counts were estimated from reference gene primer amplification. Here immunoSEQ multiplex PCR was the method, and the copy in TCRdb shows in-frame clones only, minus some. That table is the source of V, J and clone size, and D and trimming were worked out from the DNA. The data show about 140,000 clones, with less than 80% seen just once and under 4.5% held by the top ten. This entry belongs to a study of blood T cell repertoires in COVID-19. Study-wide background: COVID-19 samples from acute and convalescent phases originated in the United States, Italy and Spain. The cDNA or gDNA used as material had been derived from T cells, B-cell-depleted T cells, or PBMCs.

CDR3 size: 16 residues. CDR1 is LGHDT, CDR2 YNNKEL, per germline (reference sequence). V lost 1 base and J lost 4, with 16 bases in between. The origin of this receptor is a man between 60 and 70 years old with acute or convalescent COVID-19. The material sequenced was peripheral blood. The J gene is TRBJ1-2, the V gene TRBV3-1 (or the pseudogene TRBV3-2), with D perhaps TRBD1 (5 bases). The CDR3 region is CASSQGWGELLYGYTF. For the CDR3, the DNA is TGTGCCAGCAGCCAAGGGTGGGGGGAGCTACTCTATGGCTACACCTTC.